Shown below are 14 T cell receptor beta chains from a single sample sequenced in a study of T cell responses to AZD1222 COVID-19 vaccine. Libraries were prepared by immunoSEQ multiplex PCR; TCRdb keeps only in-frame clonotypes and omits some of them. Found here are over 130,000 clones, more than 90% of them singletons; the top ten hold roughly 5%. Here the sequenced sample was peripheral blood, taken on day 0 of AZD1222 vaccination. The receptors shown here come from an adult in good health.

This rearrangement joins TRBV19 to TRBJ1-5; 7 bases are a match to TRBD1. After removal of 6 bases from V and 0 bases from J, the junction contained 5 bases not matched to a gene. Germline loops: CDR1 LNHDA, CDR2 SQIVND (reference sequence). CDR3 length: 15 residues. In DNA form, the CDR3 reads TGTGCCAGTAGCCGAGGACAGGATAGCAATCAGCCCCAGCATTTT. Translating gives CASSRGQDSNQPQHF.

The rearrangement joins TRBV7-2 to TRBJ2-2, with D possibly being TRBD2 (6 bases). The CDR3 totals 16 residues. Germline V gene lookup returns CDR1 SGHTA and CDR2 FQGNSA. The V gene lost 2 bases and the J gene lost 1 base, with 11 bases spanning the gap. This chain's CDR3 is CASSLLRGRNTGELFF. The CDR3 coding sequence is TGTGCCAGCAGCTTATTGCGGGGAAGGAACACCGGGGAGCTGTTTTTT.

The chain joins TRBV5-1 to TRBJ2-7, with a weak D call TRBD1 (6 bases). This CDR3 is built from 18 residues. Trimming took off 0 bases at V and 2 bases at J, with 21 bases between the two ends. Germline lookup yields CDR1 SGHRS and CDR2 YFSETQ. The CDR3 here is CASSLVPHFTGTTYEQYF. In DNA form, the CDR3 reads TGCGCCAGCAGCTTGGTACCCCATTTCACAGGGACCACCTACGAGCAGTACTTC.

The V gene is TRBV5-6, the J gene TRBJ1-5, with D uncertain. The CDR3 has 16 residues. CDR1 SGHDT and CDR2 YYEEEE come from the germline V gene. V lost 0 bases, J lost 0 bases, and 10 bases lay in between. The CDR3 loop is CASSLGPPTSNQPQHF. As DNA, the CDR3 is TGTGCCAGCAGCTTGGGGCCGCCGACTAGCAATCAGCCCCAGCATTTT.

This clone was observed a single time. This rearrangement joins TRBV19 to TRBJ2-3, with TRBD2 matching over 14 bases. This CDR3 is 18 amino acids long. The germline V gene has CDR1 LNHDA and CDR2 SQIVND (reference sequence). After removal of 5 bases from V and 2 bases from J, the junction contained 9 bases not matched to a gene. The CDR3 is CASSSPGLAGVITDTQYF. CDR3 sequence (DNA): TGTGCCAGTAGTTCCCCGGGACTAGCGGGGGTGATCACAGATACGCAGTATTTT.

The rearrangement links TRBV7-9 to TRBJ2-7, with D unresolved. The CDR3 contains 14 residues. V was clipped by 4 bases and J by 0 bases, with 10 bases between them. Germline lookup yields CDR1 SEHNR and CDR2 FQNEAQ (reference sequence). CDR3 in amino acids: CASSSPLSSYEQYF. Written as DNA, the CDR3 is TGTGCCAGCAGCTCCCCCCTCAGCTCCTACGAGCAGTACTTC.

V is TRBV28 and J is TRBJ1-5; 7 nucleotides line up with TRBD1. Germline CDR1 reads MDHEN; CDR2 reads SYDVKM. V lost 5 bases, J lost 0 bases, and 13 bases stayed unmatched. The CDR3 sequence is 18 residues long. The DNA of the CDR3 is TGTGCCAGCAGTCCTTGGCAGGGGGGACCTTATAGCAATCAGCCCCAGCATTTT. This codes for CASSPWQGGPYSNQPQHF.

This clone was seen only once. This chain links TRBV15 with TRBJ2-7; 10 bases align to TRBD1. The V gene end was trimmed by 4 bases and the J gene end by 6 bases; junction bases not matched to a gene: 3. This CDR3 is 13 amino acids long. Germline values: CDR1 LNHNV, CDR2 YYDKDF (reference sequence). The CDR3 DNA reads as TGTGCCACCAGCAAGGGACAGGGGAGCGAGCAGTACTTC. It specifies CATSKGQGSEQYF.

V gene TRBV10-3 combines with J gene TRBJ1-3, with a weak D call TRBD1 (6 bases). Trimming removed 6 bases from V and 0 bases from J, with 12 bases in between. Germline V gene data show CDR1 as ENHRY and CDR2 as SYGVKD. This CDR3 is 15 amino acids long. The CDR3 protein is CAISSGETSGNTIYF. Written as DNA, the CDR3 is TGTGCCATCAGCTCAGGGGAAACCTCTGGAAACACCATATATTTT.

The rearrangement joins TRBV28 to TRBJ2-5; no clear D gene. CDR3 size: 12 residues. Trimming pared 5 bases from V and 0 bases from J, leaving 4 bases between. Per the germline V gene, CDR1 is MDHEN and CDR2 is SYDVKM. The CDR3 region has the DNA TGTGCCAGCAGTCCGTACCAAGAGACCCAGTACTTC. Residues: CASSPYQETQYF.

The V and J genes are TRBV7-9 and TRBJ2-2; 9 nucleotides match TRBD1. The CDR3 length is 15 residues. V dropped 5 bases and J dropped 4; count of bases not matched to a gene: 5. Germline CDR1 reads SEHNR; CDR2 reads FQNEAQ (reference sequence). The CDR3 DNA sequence: TGTGCCAGCAGCCGGGACAGGGTAGGCACCGGGGAGCTGTTTTTT. This translates into CASSRDRVGTGELFF.

The chain links TRBV7-2 to TRBJ2-7, with 9 bases aligning to TRBD2. The V gene's germline CDR1 is SGHTA and CDR2 FQGNSA. V lost 4 bases to trimming and J lost 6 bases; unmatched junction nucleotides: 10. This CDR3 has 15 amino acids. This CDR3 is CASSSLGGGAFEQYF. CDR3 nucleotides: TGTGCCAGCAGCTCCCTGGGCGGGGGGGCCTTCGAGCAGTACTTC.

This chain connects TRBV6-4 to TRBJ2-3; possible D gene TRBD2, 5 bases. Trimming shortened V by 0 bases and J by 0 bases, and 19 bases separated the two germline ends. CDR1 is MRHNA, CDR2 SNTAGT, per germline. The CDR3 spans 19 residues. CDR3: CASSDSGGPGLASTDTQYF. DNA for the CDR3: TGTGCCAGCAGTGACTCGGGTGGGCCAGGACTTGCTAGCACAGATACGCAGTATTTT.

J is TRBJ2-5 and V is TRBV20-1, with no clear D. V lost 5 bases and J 2 bases, leaving 3 bases between the germline ends. From germline, CDR1 is DFQATT and CDR2 SNEGSKA (reference sequence). There are 10 residues in the CDR3. CDR3 protein: CSARQETQYF. CDR3 DNA sequence: TGCAGTGCTCGACAAGAGACCCAGTACTTC.